These 25 T cell receptor beta chains were all obtained from the same sample, sequenced in a study of T cell repertoires in cytomegalovirus infection. TCRdb re-called the reads with MiXCR, one entry per CDR3 protein. Of tens of thousands of distinct CDR3 sequences listed, 21% are singletons. These receptors lack a known antigen. Sequencing used CD8+ T cells from cultured PBMCs, obtained from culture after CMV antigen stimulation. These receptor sequences come from a human donor in good health (CMV status not recorded). Some clones in this sample may be carry-over from other donors' samples.

This rearrangement joins TRBV6-2 or TRBV6-3 to TRBJ2-3; unclear D gene. V was pared by 0 bases and J by 4 bases, with 5 bases between. The germline CDR1 and CDR2 sequences are MNHEY and SVGEGT. The CDR3 length is 13 residues. The DNA of the CDR3 is TGTGCCAGCAGTTACTCGACTGCAGATACGCAGTATTTT. As protein: CASSYSTADTQYF.

The sample holds one count of this clonotype. This chain links TRBV12-3 or TRBV12-4 with TRBJ2-1; 7 nucleotides line up with TRBD2. V lost 7 bases to trimming and J lost 7 bases; unmatched junction nucleotides: 13. The CDR3 is 15 residues long. CDR3 nucleotides: TGTGCCAGCATCCAAGTGGGGGGGGGGGAAAATGAGCAGTTCTTC. Its protein is CASIQVGGGENEQFF.

This clonotype was recorded a few times. The rearrangement joins TRBV7-6 to TRBJ2-7, with D maybe TRBD2 (5 bases). V shed 5 bases and J shed 0 bases, with 20 bases lying between them. Looked up from germline, CDR1 is SGHVS and CDR2 is FNYEAQ. There are 17 residues in the CDR3. In DNA form, the CDR3 reads TGTGCCAGCAGCAGCCCGAACCGGGGAGCTAGCTCCTACGAGCAGTACTTC. This gives the protein CASSSPNRGASSYEQYF.

This clonotype was found a few times. This rearrangement joins TRBV11-1 to TRBJ2-1; 8 bases match TRBD2. The germline CDR1 and CDR2 sequences are SGHAT and FQDESV (reference sequence). CDR3 size: 19 residues. Germline trimming cut 5 bases from V and 3 bases from J; bases unmatched to any gene: 18. The CDR3 nucleotides are TGTGCCAGCAGCCCCCGGGGAGGACTAGCAAGAGTCGGCTACAATGAGCAGTTCTTC. This codes for CASSPRGGLARVGYNEQFF.

The chain recombines TRBV12-3 or TRBV12-4 with TRBJ1-1, with D unresolved. V was trimmed by 5 bases and J by 1 base, leaving 8 bases between them. The CDR3 sequence is 13 residues long. The CDR3 DNA reads TGTGCCAGCAGTCCCGCCGGGAACACTGAAGCTTTCTTT. It codes for CASSPAGNTEAFF.

The chain uses TRBV4-1 and TRBJ2-1; D gene unclear. Germline V gene data show CDR1 as MGHRA and CDR2 as YSYEKL. The CDR3 consists of 15 residues. The V end lost 0 bases, the J end lost 8 bases, and 14 bases lay between the germline ends. The CDR3 is CASSQDDSPRDEQFF. The DNA of the CDR3 is TGCGCCAGCAGCCAAGATGATAGCCCACGGGATGAGCAGTTCTTC.

V usage is TRBV12-3 or TRBV12-4 and J usage is TRBJ2-7; 8 positions match TRBD1. CDR3 size: 15 residues. Trimming took 5 bases from V and 4 from J; bases not matched to a gene: 10. CDR3: CASSPTGVGPYEQYF. In nucleotides, the CDR3 is TGTGCCAGCAGTCCGACAGGGGTCGGGCCATACGAGCAGTACTTC.

This clonotype occurred many times. The chain joins TRBV6-2 or TRBV6-3 to TRBJ2-1; a possible D gene is TRBD1 (6 bases). The CDR3 runs to 14 residues. Germline V gene sequence: CDR1 MNHEY, CDR2 SVGEGT. Trimming removed 6 bases from V and 7 bases from J, with 16 bases in between. The CDR3 loop is CASRLTGYWNEQFF. CDR3 bases: TGTGCCAGCAGGTTAACAGGGTACTGGAATGAGCAGTTCTTC.

The CDR3 sequence: CASKTGVNQPQHF. In nucleotides, the CDR3 is TGTGCCAGCAAAACAGGGGTGAATCAGCCCCAGCATTTT. J is TRBJ1-5 and V is TRBV27; 7 nucleotides match TRBD1. J lost 4 bases, V lost 7 bases, and 4 bases had no gene match. The germline gives CDR1 MNHEY, CDR2 SMNVEV (reference sequence). CDR3 length equals 13 residues.

The sample holds a few counts of this clonotype. V gene TRBV29-1 combines with J gene TRBJ2-5; D ambiguous. The germline V gene has CDR1 SQVTM and CDR2 ANQGSEA. The CDR3 loop spans 11 amino acids. V lost 2 bases, J lost 5 bases, and 6 bases lay in between. CDR3 DNA sequence: TGCAGCGTTGAAATGAAGGAGACCCAGTACTTC. Its translation: CSVEMKETQYF.

This clonotype has more than one count but fewer than ten. The chain carries TRBV12-3 or TRBV12-4 and TRBJ2-7, with D perhaps assigned TRBD1 or TRBD2 (5 bases each). Deletions cut 5 bases from V and 1 base from J, with 15 bases between. The CDR3 has 15 residues. CDR3 region: CASSLGTGLSYEQYF. DNA of the CDR3: TGTGCCAGCAGTCTCGGGACGGGCTTATCCTACGAGCAGTACTTC.

This clonotype occurred a few times. The chain carries TRBV6-1 and TRBJ1-2; D unresolved. Trimming removed 5 bases from V and 2 bases from J, with 12 bases in between. The CDR3 is 14 amino acids. Per germline, CDR1 MNHNS and CDR2 SASEGT. The CDR3 DNA sequence: TGTGCCAGCAGTAGTTCAACCGGGAACTATGGCTACACCTTC. It yields the protein CASSSSTGNYGYTF.

This clonotype was seen a handful of times. This sequence joins TRBV7-2 and TRBJ2-2; D call uncertain. With 4 bases removed from V and 4 bases from J, the gap between germline ends came to 10 bases. This CDR3 region has 14 residues. Germline V gives CDR1 SGHTA, CDR2 FQGNSA. The CDR3 DNA reads as TGTGCCAGCAGCTCTTCGGGTCCCACCGGGGAGCTGTTTTTT. Its translation is CASSSSGPTGELFF.

This clonotype was counted a few times. The chain is built from TRBV7-9 and TRBJ1-2; 7 bases line up with TRBD1. V dropped 1 base and J dropped 4; count of bases not matched to a gene: 3. Germline assignment: CDR1 SEHNR and CDR2 FQNEAQ (reference sequence). The CDR3 is 14 residues long. CDR3 residues: CASSLVDRAYGYTF. CDR3 coding DNA: TGTGCCAGCAGCTTAGTCGACAGGGCCTATGGCTACACCTTC.

This clonotype was recorded a few times. J is TRBJ1-2 and V is TRBV28; D gene unclear. Trimming left V 4 bases short and J 0 bases short, with 6 bases between. This CDR3 comprises 13 residues. CDR1 and CDR2 from the germline V gene are MDHEN and SYDVKM. The CDR3: CASSSQTNYGYTF. As DNA, the CDR3 is TGTGCCAGCAGTTCCCAGACTAACTATGGCTACACCTTC.

The chain links TRBV7-9 to TRBJ1-2; D is ambiguous. Trimming cost V 2 bases and J 5 bases, with 9 bases left between them. Germline V gene data show CDR1 as SEHNR and CDR2 as FQNEAQ (reference sequence). The CDR3 runs 13 residues. The CDR3: CASSLNGIYGYTF. Written as DNA, the CDR3 is TGTGCCAGCAGCTTAAACGGTATATATGGCTACACCTTC.

In nucleotides, the CDR3 is TGTGCCAGCAGTTTGAACCCGACAGGGGGTGACGAGGGCTACACCTTC. It is translated as CASSLNPTGGDEGYTF. This chain uses TRBV12-3 or TRBV12-4 with TRBJ1-2; 9 bases are shared with TRBD1. V was clipped by 3 bases and J by 8 bases; unmatched bases: 13. The CDR3 contains 16 residues.

As DNA, the CDR3 is TGTGCCAGCAGCGCACTAGCGGGGGTGGAGACCCAGTACTTC. It specifies CASSALAGVETQYF. The chain uses TRBV7-7 and TRBJ2-5, with TRBD2 matching over 11 bases. Unmatched junction bases numbered 4, after V lost 5 bases and J lost 5 bases. This CDR3 has 14 residues. Germline CDR1 reads SSHAT; CDR2 reads FNYEAQ (reference sequence).

The chain employs TRBV6-6 and TRBJ1-2; D is perhaps TRBD1 (5 bases). The V gene lost 9 bases and the J gene lost 1 base, with 6 bases spanning the gap. The CDR3 covers 11 residues. CDR1 is MNHNY and CDR2 is SVGAGI in the germline V gene (reference sequence). As DNA, the CDR3 is TGTGCCAGGAGGGGTAACTATGGCTACACCTTC. It yields the protein CARRGNYGYTF.

The rearrangement links TRBV15 to TRBJ1-2; perhaps TRBD1 as D (5 bases). Trimming pared 0 bases from V and 4 bases from J, leaving 9 bases between. This CDR3 has 14 amino acids. Germline CDR1 and CDR2: LNHNV and YYDKDF (reference sequence). The CDR3 protein is CATSRDLTGYGYTF. The CDR3 DNA follows: TGTGCCACCAGCAGAGATCTAACAGGCTATGGCTACACCTTC.

This clonotype was detected a few times. CDR3 sequence: CASSDNTDTQYF. Here the CDR3 DNA reads TGTGCCAGCAGCGACAACACAGATACGCAGTATTTT. The chain joins TRBV7-2 to TRBJ2-3; D remains unclear. With 5 bases removed from V and 2 bases from J, the gap between germline ends came to 5 bases. The germline V gene has CDR1 SGHTA and CDR2 FQGNSA. This CDR3 is built from 12 residues. Full variable domain (outside the CDR3, taken from reference TRBV7-2 and TRBJ2-3): GAGVSQSPSNKVTEKGKDVELRCDPISGHTALYWYRQSLGQGLEFLIYFQGNSAPDKSGLPSDRFSAERTGGSVSTLTIQRTQQEDSAVYLCASSDNTDTQYFGPGTRLTVL.

This clonotype was recorded at least ten times. The chain recombines TRBV7-6 with TRBJ2-1, with TRBD2 identical over 12 bases. CDR1 and CDR2 from the germline V gene are SGHVS and FNYEAQ. CDR3 length: 15 residues. Trimming removed 6 bases from V and 7 bases from J; junction bases left unmatched: 7. The CDR3 sequence: CASRGLAGRGNEQFF. As DNA, the CDR3 is TGTGCCAGCAGAGGACTAGCGGGGAGGGGGAATGAGCAGTTCTTC.

This clonotype was seen more than once but under ten times. The rearrangement joins TRBV12-3 or TRBV12-4 to TRBJ1-2; no reliable D call. The V and J ends lost 7 bases and 5 bases respectively, with 23 bases between them. This CDR3 has 16 amino acids. The CDR3 loop is CASTSRAGDRFYGYTF. The DNA for the CDR3 is TGTGCCAGCACCTCTCGGGCAGGCGATCGATTTTATGGCTACACCTTC.

The chain joins TRBV27 to TRBJ2-7; TRBD1 aligns across 8 bases. The V gene end was trimmed by 4 bases and the J gene end by 5 bases; junction bases not matched to a gene: 13. CDR1 MNHEY and CDR2 SMNVEV come from the germline V gene (reference sequence). The CDR3 covers 16 residues. CDR3 sequence (DNA): TGTGCCAGCAGTTCGTCGCCGGGACAGGTATACCACGAGCAGTACTTC. This encodes CASSSSPGQVYHEQYF.

This clonotype was detected a few times. The V and J genes are TRBV7-2 and TRBJ1-1; weak D call: TRBD1 (5 bases). Germline CDR1 reads SGHTA; CDR2 reads FQGNSA. The CDR3 runs 15 residues. Trimming left V 1 base short and J 7 bases short, with 16 bases between. The CDR3 DNA reads TGTGCCAGCAGCTTAGACGGGGGGGGAATCGTTGAAGCTTTCTTT. Encoded protein: CASSLDGGGIVEAFF.